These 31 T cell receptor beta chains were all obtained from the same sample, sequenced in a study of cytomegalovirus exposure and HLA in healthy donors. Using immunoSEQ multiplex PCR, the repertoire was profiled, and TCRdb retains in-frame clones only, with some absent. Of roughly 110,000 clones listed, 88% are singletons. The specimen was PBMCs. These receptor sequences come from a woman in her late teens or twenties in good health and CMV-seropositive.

The CDR3 nucleotides read TGTGCCAGCAGTGCTTCGGGACTAGCGGCCTACAATGAGCAGTTCTTC. Encoded protein: CASSASGLAAYNEQFF. The chain carries TRBV25-1 and TRBJ2-1; 11 bases line up with TRBD2. Germline CDR1 and CDR2: MGHDK and SYGVNS. V was pared by 4 bases and J by 2 bases, with 4 bases of the junction left unmatched. The CDR3 is 16 residues long. The full variable domain, rest sourced from reference TRBV25-1 and TRBJ2-1, is EADIYQTPRYLVIGTGKKITLECSQTMGHDKMYWYQQDPGMELHLIHYSYGVNSTEKGDLSSESTVSRIRTEHFPLTLESARPSHTSQYLCASSASGLAAYNEQFFGPGTRLTVL.

This CDR3 reads CASSPSGTPKDNEQFF. The CDR3 DNA reads as TGTGCCAGCAGCCCATCCGGGACACCGAAGGACAATGAGCAGTTCTTC. The chain is built from TRBV7-9 and TRBJ2-1, with D tentatively TRBD1 (6 bases). This CDR3 has 16 residues. Germline V CDR1 and CDR2: SEHNR, FQNEAQ (reference sequence). V gave up 5 bases and J gave up 5 bases, with 19 bases separating them.

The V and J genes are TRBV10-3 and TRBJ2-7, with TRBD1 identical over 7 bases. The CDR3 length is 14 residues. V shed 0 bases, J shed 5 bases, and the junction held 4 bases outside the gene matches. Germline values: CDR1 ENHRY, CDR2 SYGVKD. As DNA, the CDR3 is TGTGCCATCAGTGAGTCACAGGGGCAGGACGAGCAGTACTTC. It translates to CAISESQGQDEQYF.

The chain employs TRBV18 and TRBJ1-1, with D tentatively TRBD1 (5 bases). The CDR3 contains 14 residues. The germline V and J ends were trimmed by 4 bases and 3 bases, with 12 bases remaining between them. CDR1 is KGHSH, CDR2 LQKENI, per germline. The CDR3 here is CASSREDRDTEAFF. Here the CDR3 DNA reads TGTGCCAGCTCACGAGAAGACAGAGACACTGAAGCTTTCTTT.

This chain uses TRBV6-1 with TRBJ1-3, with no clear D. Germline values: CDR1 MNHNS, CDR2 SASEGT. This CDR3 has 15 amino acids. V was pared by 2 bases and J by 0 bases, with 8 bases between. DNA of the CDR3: TGTGCCAGCAGTGAACAGCGAATCTCTGGAAACACCATATATTTT. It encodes CASSEQRISGNTIYF.

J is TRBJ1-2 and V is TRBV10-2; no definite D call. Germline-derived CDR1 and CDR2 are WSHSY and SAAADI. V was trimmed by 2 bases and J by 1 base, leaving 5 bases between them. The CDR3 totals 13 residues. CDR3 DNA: TGCGCCAGCAGTGAGGAGGGTAACTATGGCTACACCTTC. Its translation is CASSEEGNYGYTF.

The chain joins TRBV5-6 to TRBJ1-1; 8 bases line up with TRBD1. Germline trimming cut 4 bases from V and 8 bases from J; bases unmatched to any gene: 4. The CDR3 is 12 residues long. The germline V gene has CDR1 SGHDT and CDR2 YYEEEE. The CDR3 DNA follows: TGTGCCAGCAGCGGGGGGGACAGGGAAGCTTTCTTT. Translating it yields CASSGGDREAFF.

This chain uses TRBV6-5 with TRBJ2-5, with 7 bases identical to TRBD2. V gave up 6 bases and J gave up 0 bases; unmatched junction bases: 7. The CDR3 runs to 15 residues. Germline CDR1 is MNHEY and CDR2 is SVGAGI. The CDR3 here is CASSASGHNQETQYF. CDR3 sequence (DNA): TGTGCCAGCAGCGCTAGCGGACACAACCAAGAGACCCAGTACTTC.

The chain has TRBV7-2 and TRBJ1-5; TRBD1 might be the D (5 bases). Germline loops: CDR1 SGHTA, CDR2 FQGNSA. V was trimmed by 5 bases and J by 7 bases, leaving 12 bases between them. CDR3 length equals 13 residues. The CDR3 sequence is CASSPGIRQPQHF. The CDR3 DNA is TGTGCCAGCAGCCCAGGGATTCGGCAGCCCCAGCATTTT.

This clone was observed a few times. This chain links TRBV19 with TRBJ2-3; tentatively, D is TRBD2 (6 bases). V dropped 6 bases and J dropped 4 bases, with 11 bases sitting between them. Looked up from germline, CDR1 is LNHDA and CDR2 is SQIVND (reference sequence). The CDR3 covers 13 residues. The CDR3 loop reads CASRRDSPDTQYF. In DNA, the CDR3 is TGTGCCAGTAGGCGGGATTCCCCAGATACGCAGTATTTT.

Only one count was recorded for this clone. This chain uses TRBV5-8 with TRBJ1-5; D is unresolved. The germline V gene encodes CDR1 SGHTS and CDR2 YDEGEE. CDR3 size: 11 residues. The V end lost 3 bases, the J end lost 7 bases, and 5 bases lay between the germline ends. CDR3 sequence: CASSSGQPQHF. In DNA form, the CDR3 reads TGTGCCAGCAGCTCGGGGCAGCCCCAGCATTTT. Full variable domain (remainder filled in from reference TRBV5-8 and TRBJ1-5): EAGVTQSPTHLIKTRGQQATLRCSPISGHTSVYWYQQALGLGLQFLLWYDEGEERNRGNFPPRFSGRQFPNYSSELNVNALELEDSALYLCASSSGQPQHFGDGTRLSIL.

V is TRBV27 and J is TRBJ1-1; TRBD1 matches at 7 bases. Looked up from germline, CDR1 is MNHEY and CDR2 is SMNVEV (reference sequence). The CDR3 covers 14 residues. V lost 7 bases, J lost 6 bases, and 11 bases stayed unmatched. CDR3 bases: TGTGCCAGCAACCCTGACAGGGAAACGGCTGAAGCTTTCTTT. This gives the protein CASNPDRETAEAFF.

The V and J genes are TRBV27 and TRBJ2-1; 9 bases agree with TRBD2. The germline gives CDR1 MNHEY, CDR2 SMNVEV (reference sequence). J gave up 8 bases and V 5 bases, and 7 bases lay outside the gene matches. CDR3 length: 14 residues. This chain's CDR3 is CASSLSGGFDEQFF. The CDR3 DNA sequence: TGTGCCAGCAGTCTTAGCGGGGGTTTCGATGAGCAGTTCTTC.

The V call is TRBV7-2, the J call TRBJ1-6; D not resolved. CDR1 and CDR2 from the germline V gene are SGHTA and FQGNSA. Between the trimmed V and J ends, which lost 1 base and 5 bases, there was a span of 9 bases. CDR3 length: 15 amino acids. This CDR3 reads CASSLDGRNNSPLHF. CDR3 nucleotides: TGTGCCAGCAGCTTAGACGGTCGAAATAATTCACCCCTCCACTTT.

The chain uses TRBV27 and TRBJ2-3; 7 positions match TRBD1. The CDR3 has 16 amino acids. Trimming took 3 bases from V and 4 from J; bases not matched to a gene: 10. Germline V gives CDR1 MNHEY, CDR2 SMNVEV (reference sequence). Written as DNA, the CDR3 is TGTGCCAGCAGTTTCACAGGGGTGGGAATGTCAGATACGCAGTATTTT. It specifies CASSFTGVGMSDTQYF.

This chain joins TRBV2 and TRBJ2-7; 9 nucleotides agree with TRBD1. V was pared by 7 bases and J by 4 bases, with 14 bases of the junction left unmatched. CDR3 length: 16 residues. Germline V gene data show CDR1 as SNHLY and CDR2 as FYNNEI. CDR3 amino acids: CASISTPGTGLYEQYF. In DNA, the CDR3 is TGTGCCAGCATTTCTACCCCCGGGACAGGGTTGTACGAGCAGTACTTC.

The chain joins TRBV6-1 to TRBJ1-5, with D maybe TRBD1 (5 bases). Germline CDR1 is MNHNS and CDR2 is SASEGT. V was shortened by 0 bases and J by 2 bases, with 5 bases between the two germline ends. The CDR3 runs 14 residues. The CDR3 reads CASSEAGGNQPQHF. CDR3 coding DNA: TGTGCCAGCAGTGAAGCAGGGGGCAATCAGCCCCAGCATTTT.

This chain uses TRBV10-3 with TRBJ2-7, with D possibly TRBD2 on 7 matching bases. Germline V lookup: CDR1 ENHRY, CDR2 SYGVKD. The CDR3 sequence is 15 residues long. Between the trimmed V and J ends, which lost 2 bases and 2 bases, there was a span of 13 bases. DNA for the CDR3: TGTGCCATCAGTGAGGTAGAGGGGGGGACCTACGAGCAGTACGTC. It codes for CAISEVEGGTYEQYV.

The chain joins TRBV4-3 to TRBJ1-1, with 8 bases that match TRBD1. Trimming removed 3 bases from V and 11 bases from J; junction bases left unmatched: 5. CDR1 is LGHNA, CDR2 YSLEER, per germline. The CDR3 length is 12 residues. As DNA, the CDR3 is TGCGCCAGCAGCCAGTCGACAGGGGCCGCTTTCTTT. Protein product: CASSQSTGAAFF.

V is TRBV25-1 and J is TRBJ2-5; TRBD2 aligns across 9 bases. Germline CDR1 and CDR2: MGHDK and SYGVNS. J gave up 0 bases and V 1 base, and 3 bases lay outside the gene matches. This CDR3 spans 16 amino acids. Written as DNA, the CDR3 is TGTGCCAGCAGTGAATTCGCTAGCGGGGACCAAGAGACCCAGTACTTC. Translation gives CASSEFASGDQETQYF.

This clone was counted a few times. The CDR3 DNA follows: TGTGCCAGCTGGGGGCAGGGGTTCGCCGGGGAGCTGTTTTTT. Protein product: CASWGQGFAGELFF. V and J are TRBV7-9 and TRBJ2-2, with D possibly matching TRBD1 (6 bases). The ends were cut back, 8 bases at V and 6 bases at J, with 16 bases in the middle. This CDR3 spans 14 amino acids. The germline V gene encodes CDR1 SEHNR and CDR2 FQNEAQ (reference sequence).

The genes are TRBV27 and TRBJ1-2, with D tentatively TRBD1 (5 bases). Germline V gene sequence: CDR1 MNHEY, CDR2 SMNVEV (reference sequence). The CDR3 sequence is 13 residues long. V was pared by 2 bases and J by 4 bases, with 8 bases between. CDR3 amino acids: CASSLRGSYGYTF. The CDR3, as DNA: TGTGCCAGCAGTTTAAGGGGATCCTATGGCTACACCTTC.

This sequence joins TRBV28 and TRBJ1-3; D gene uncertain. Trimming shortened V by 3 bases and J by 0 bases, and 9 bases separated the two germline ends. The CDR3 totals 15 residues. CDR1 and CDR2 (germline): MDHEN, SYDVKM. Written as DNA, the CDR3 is TGTGCCAGCAGTTTCGCGGGAGACTCTGGAAACACCATATATTTT. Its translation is CASSFAGDSGNTIYF.

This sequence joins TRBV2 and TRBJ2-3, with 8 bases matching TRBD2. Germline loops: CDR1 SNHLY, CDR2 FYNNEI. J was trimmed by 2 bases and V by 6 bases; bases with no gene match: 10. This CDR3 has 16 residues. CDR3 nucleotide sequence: TGTGCCAGCAGGGACTTCTTAGCGGGGTCCACAGATACGCAGTATTTT. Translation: CASRDFLAGSTDTQYF.

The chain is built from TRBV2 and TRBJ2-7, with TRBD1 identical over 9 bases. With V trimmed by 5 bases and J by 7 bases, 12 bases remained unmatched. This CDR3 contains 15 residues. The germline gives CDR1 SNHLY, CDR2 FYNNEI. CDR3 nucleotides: TGTGCCAGCAGTCTGCCCCCGGACAGGGGAAAGGAGCAGTACTTC. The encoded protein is CASSLPPDRGKEQYF.

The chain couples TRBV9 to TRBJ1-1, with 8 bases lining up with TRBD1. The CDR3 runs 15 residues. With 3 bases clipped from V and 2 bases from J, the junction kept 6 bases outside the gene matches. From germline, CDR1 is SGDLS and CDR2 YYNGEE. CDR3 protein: CASSAGQGKNTEAFF. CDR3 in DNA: TGTGCCAGCAGCGCCGGACAGGGAAAAAACACTGAAGCTTTCTTT.

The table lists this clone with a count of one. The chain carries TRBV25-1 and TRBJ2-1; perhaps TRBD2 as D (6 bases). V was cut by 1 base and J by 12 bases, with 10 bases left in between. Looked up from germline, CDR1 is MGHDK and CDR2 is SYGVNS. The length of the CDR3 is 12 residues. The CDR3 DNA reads TGTGCCAGCAGTGAATTTGGAGGGGTGCAGTTCTTC. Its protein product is CASSEFGGVQFF.

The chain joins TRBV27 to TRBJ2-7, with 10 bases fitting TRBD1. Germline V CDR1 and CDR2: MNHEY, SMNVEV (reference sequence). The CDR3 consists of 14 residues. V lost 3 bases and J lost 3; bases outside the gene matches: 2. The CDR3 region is CASSLDRGNYEQYF. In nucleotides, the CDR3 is TGTGCCAGCAGTTTGGACAGGGGGAACTACGAGCAGTACTTC.

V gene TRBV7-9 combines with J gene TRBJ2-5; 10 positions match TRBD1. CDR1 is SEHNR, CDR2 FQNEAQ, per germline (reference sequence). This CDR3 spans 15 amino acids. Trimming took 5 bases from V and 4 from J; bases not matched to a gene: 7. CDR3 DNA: TGTGCCAGCAGCCCGAGGGACAGGGGAGGAGAGACCCAGTACTTC. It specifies CASSPRDRGGETQYF.

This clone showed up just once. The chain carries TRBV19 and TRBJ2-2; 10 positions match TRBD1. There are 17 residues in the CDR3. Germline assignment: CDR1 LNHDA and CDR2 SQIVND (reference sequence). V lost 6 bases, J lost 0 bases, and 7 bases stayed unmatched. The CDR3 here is CASRKTGGNTNTGELFF. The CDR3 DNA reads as TGTGCCAGTAGAAAGACAGGGGGCAATACGAACACCGGGGAGCTGTTTTTT.

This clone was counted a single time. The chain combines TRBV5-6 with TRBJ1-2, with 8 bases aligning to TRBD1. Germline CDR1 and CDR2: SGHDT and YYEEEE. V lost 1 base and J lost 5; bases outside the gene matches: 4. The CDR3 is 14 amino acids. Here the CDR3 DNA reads TGTGCCAGCAGCTTGCCGGGACAGGAGTATGGCTACACCTTC. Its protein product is CASSLPGQEYGYTF.